The next 4 T cell receptor beta chains were all read from a single sample in a study of Graves' ophthalmopathy and Graves' hyperthyroidism listed by TCRdb under 2018. The sequencing machine was an Illumina HiSeq 2000. For repertoire sequencing, the TCR beta CDR3 regions were amplified from RNA transcripts. The first round of RT-PCR was done with HTBI primers and the Qiagen OneStep RT-PCR kit, and was followed by a second round of multiplex PCR, then size selection and purification. Through fastp at Q25 and MiXCR, TCRdb rebuilt clones from the public reads, retaining in-frame beta chains. Each CDR3 protein appears once, grouped with its most common genes and DNA. The sample table shows more than 550,000 distinct CDR3 sequences, and about 38% are seen once. More than 2.5% of the sample comes from the top ten. Sequences were obtained from peripheral blood. These receptor sequences come from an adult man with Graves' ophthalmopathy.

This clonotype was seen just once. Given a much more abundant clone one base away, this may be a read error. The V and J genes are TRBV11-2 and TRBJ2-7; no clear D gene. This CDR3 spans 14 amino acids. CDR1 is SGHAT and CDR2 is FQNNGV in the germline V gene. CDR3 sequence: CASSLEPNIYEQHF. Here the CDR3 DNA reads TGTGCCAGCAGCTTAGAACCGAATATCTACGAGCAGCACTTC.

This clonotype was observed once. Given a much more abundant clone one base away, this may be a read error. The genes are TRBV19 and TRBJ1-5; D may be TRBD1 (5 bases). V lost 2 bases and J lost 7, with 15 bases in between. Germline CDR1 LNHDA, CDR2 SQIVND (reference sequence). The CDR3 has 15 residues. The CDR3 DNA reads as TGTGCCAGTAGTATAACCGGACACGTTCAACAGCCCCAGCATTTT. Its protein product is CASSITGHVQQPQHF.

This clonotype was recorded a few times. A much larger clone sits a single nucleotide away, making a read error possible. The rearrangement links TRBV7-9 to TRBJ2-7, with 7 bases aligning to TRBD1. The CDR3 covers 14 residues. CDR1 and CDR2 from the germline V gene are SEHNR and FQNEAQ (reference sequence). The CDR3 here is CASSQTGISYEQHF. In DNA form, the CDR3 reads TGTGCCAGCAGCCAGACAGGGATCTCCTACGAGCAGCACTTC.

Turning to this clonotype: It may be a read error: a sequence one base away is much more abundant. The rearrangement uses TRBV5-1 and TRBJ2-7, with D possibly TRBD2 on 6 matching bases. The CDR3 consists of 15 residues. Germline-derived CDR1 and CDR2 are SGHRS and YFSETQ. The CDR3 region has the DNA TGCGTCAGCAGCTTGGAGAGCGGGCGCACCTACGAGCAGTACTTC. This translates into CVSSLESGRTYEQYF.